This T cell receptor (beta chain) was found in a study of cytomegalovirus exposure and HLA in healthy donors. General study results and limits: Per a later analysis, HLA-associated TCR beta chains showed more clonal expansion than other, equally common TCR beta chains.

In the case of this clone: The antigen remains unidentified.

Trimming removed 0 bases at V and 7 bases at J, with 14 bases between. The CDR3 has 16 amino acids. Germline V gene data show CDR1 as SGDLS and CDR2 as YYNGEE. In the PCR, 60 Vbeta and 13 Jbeta primers were used. The assay was immunoSEQ multiplex PCR, and TCRdb's table has in-frame clones only and misses some. Seen in this sample are around 55,000 clones; the ten most common clones hold about 9.1%. Sequencing was done on a sample of PBMCs. The receptor was derived from a man in his forties or fifties in good health and CMV-seropositive. The chain has TRBV9 and TRBJ1-6, with D possibly TRBD1 on 5 matching bases. CDR3 protein: CASSVEVAQGNSPLHF. As DNA, the CDR3 is TGTGCCAGCAGCGTAGAAGTAGCCCAGGGCAATTCACCCCTCCACTTT.